The source of this TCR beta chain is a study of cytomegalovirus exposure and HLA in healthy donors. Germline loops: CDR1 SGHRS, CDR2 YFSETQ. The CDR3 sequence is 15 residues long. Trimming took off 0 bases at V and 0 bases at J, with 8 bases between the two ends. Study-wide points: TCR sequences were mostly rare, though some public TCRs occurred in many donors. Using the classifier, cytomegalovirus status was reportedly diagnosed with high specificity and sensitivity.

Here immunoSEQ multiplex PCR was the method, and the copy in TCRdb shows in-frame clones only, minus some. The data show about 150,000 clones, around 84% seen once. This clone was picked up one time. Its matching antigen is unknown. This TCR was sampled from a human donor in good health. The material sequenced was PBMCs. The chain links TRBV5-1 to TRBJ2-3; no firm D call. The chain's CDR3 is CASSLVGPSTDTQYF. In DNA, the CDR3 is TGCGCCAGCAGCTTGGTTGGGCCAAGCACAGATACGCAGTATTTT.